These 17 T cell receptor beta chains were all obtained from the same sample, sequenced in a study of Ad26.COV2.S vaccination and SARS-CoV-2 variants. The repertoire was sequenced with immunoSEQ multiplex PCR; TCRdb's copy has only in-frame clones and lacks some. The table has about 350,000 clones, around 90% seen once. The sequenced sample was peripheral blood, obtained after recovery from COVID-19. These receptor sequences come from a human donor who had recovered from COVID-19.

This sequence joins TRBV27 and TRBJ2-3, with unresolved D. V lost 4 bases, J lost 2 bases, and 4 bases lay in between. The CDR3 is 12 residues long. CDR1 and CDR2 (germline): MNHEY, SMNVEV (reference sequence). This chain's CDR3 is CASSSYTDTQYF. CDR3 DNA sequence: TGTGCCAGCAGTTCCTACACAGATACGCAGTATTTT.

This CDR3 reads CASSTLGTGVTAQHF. CDR3 bases: TGTGCCAGTAGTACCTTAGGGACAGGGGTTACAGCCCAGCATTTT. The chain joins TRBV19 to TRBJ1-5; TRBD1 matches 10 bases. With V trimmed by 4 bases and J by 11 bases, 11 bases remained unmatched. The CDR3 is 15 residues long. The germline V gene has CDR1 LNHDA and CDR2 SQIVND (reference sequence). Based on the CDR3 plus reference TRBV19 and TRBJ1-5, the full variable domain is DGGITQSPKYLFRKEGQNVTLSCEQNLNHDAMYWYRQDPGQGLRLIYYSQIVNDFQKGDIAEGYSVSREKKESFPLTVTSAQKNPTAFYLCASSTLGTGVTAQHFGDGTRLSIL.

V and J are TRBV7-8 and TRBJ2-2, with D tentatively TRBD1 (5 bases). CDR1 SGHVS and CDR2 FQNEAQ come from the germline V gene. Between the trimmed V and J ends, which lost 1 base and 7 bases, there was a span of 13 bases. CDR3 length: 15 residues. The CDR3 nucleotides are TGTGCCAGCAGCTTAGTATGGCAGGGTAACGGGGAGCTGTTTTTT. Its translation is CASSLVWQGNGELFF. Together with reference TRBV7-8 and TRBJ2-2, the CDR3 gives the full variable domain: GAGVSQSPRYKVAKRGQDVALRCDPISGHVSLFWYQQALGQGPEFLTYFQNEAQLDKSGLPSDRFFAERPEGSVSTLKIQRTQQEDSAVYLCASSLVWQGNGELFFGEGSRLTVL.

The rearrangement joins TRBV6-4 to TRBJ1-2, with D uncertain. V was pared by 0 bases and J by 4 bases, with 15 bases between. CDR1 and CDR2 from the germline V gene are MRHNA and SNTAGT. The CDR3 spans 16 residues. In DNA, the CDR3 is TGTGCCAGCAGTGACTCGATCGGTGCGGGCTTCTATGGCTACACCTTC. As protein: CASSDSIGAGFYGYTF.

This chain connects TRBV9 to TRBJ2-3, with 9 bases fitting TRBD2. V shed 4 bases and J 5 bases; nucleotides not matched to a gene: 8. The germline V gene has CDR1 SGDLS and CDR2 YYNGEE. This CDR3 comprises 15 residues. In DNA, the CDR3 is TGTGCCAGCAGCCTAACGCGGGGGGGCCTAGATACGCAGTATTTT. Encoded protein: CASSLTRGGLDTQYF.

This rearrangement joins TRBV5-6 to TRBJ2-1; possibly TRBD1 or TRBD2 for D (5 bases each). V was clipped by 4 bases and J by 6 bases, with 17 bases between them. Germline-derived CDR1 and CDR2 are SGHDT and YYEEEE. This CDR3 is 15 amino acids long. The CDR3 nucleotides are TGTGCCAGCAGCCCCAGCAGGAGAGGGGCCAATGAGCAGTTCTTC. Translated: CASSPSRRGANEQFF.

V gene TRBV5-6 combines with J gene TRBJ1-5, with 8 bases that match TRBD1. This CDR3 is built from 14 residues. The trim removed 2 bases at V and 7 bases at J, leaving 5 bases unmatched. Looked up from germline, CDR1 is SGHDT and CDR2 is YYEEEE. CDR3 bases: TGTGCCAGCAGCTTCGGGACAGGTCAACAGCCCCAGCATTTT. This translates into CASSFGTGQQPQHF.

This chain links TRBV5-1 with TRBJ2-7; TRBD1 is a possible D gene (5 bases). The V end lost 4 bases, the J end lost 4 bases, and 18 bases lay between the germline ends. The V gene's germline CDR1 is SGHRS and CDR2 YFSETQ. This CDR3 contains 15 residues. CDR3 nucleotide sequence: TGCGCCAGCAGCCACGGTTCTGCAGGGAAGTACGAGCAGTACTTC. This gives the protein CASSHGSAGKYEQYF.

The rearrangement links TRBV6-5 to TRBJ1-2; unclear D gene. There are 14 residues in the CDR3. V was trimmed by 7 bases and J by 2 bases, leaving 14 bases between them. Germline V gene lookup returns CDR1 MNHEY and CDR2 SVGAGI. The CDR3 reads CASTPSQTNYGYTF. The CDR3 nucleotides read TGTGCCAGCACTCCTTCCCAGACAAACTATGGCTACACCTTC.

V gene TRBV7-2 combines with J gene TRBJ2-5; TRBD2 aligns across 12 bases. The V gene's germline CDR1 is SGHTA and CDR2 FQGNSA. The length of the CDR3 is 17 residues. J lost 2 bases, V lost 0 bases, and 4 bases had no gene match. DNA for the CDR3: TGTGCCAGCAGCTTAGCGCTTACTAGCGGGGGGCAAGAGACCCAGTACTTC. As protein: CASSLALTSGGQETQYF.

The chain uses TRBV11-2 and TRBJ2-2; a weak D match, TRBD1 (5 bases). V lost 1 base and J 4 bases, leaving 10 bases between the germline ends. Germline values: CDR1 SGHAT, CDR2 FQNNGV. The CDR3 length is 15 residues. CDR3 DNA: TGTGCCAGCAGCTTAGTTAGGGGTCCCACCGGGGAGCTGTTTTTT. Its translation: CASSLVRGPTGELFF.

The rearrangement uses TRBV7-9 and TRBJ2-2; 11 nucleotides agree with TRBD1. In germline, CDR1 is SEHNR, CDR2 FQNEAQ (reference sequence). CDR3 length: 16 amino acids. J gave up 4 bases and V 5 bases, and 6 bases lay outside the gene matches. CDR3 DNA sequence: TGTGCCAGCAGCGAACCGGGACAGGGGGTCACCGGGGAGCTGTTTTTT. Amino acid sequence: CASSEPGQGVTGELFF.

The chain carries TRBV19 and TRBJ1-2; D possibly corresponds to TRBD1 (6 bases). The ends were cut back, 1 base at V and 5 bases at J, with 11 bases in the middle. The CDR3 extends over 14 amino acids. The germline CDR1 and CDR2 sequences are LNHDA and SQIVND (reference sequence). CDR3 sequence: CASSIARGAYGYTF. Here the CDR3 DNA reads TGTGCCAGTAGTATAGCCAGGGGAGCTTATGGCTACACCTTC.

With regard to this clone: Other nucleotide sequences in the sample specify the same CDR3. V is TRBV5-4 and J is TRBJ2-7; 7 bases agree with TRBD1. Losses at the gene ends were 2 bases for V and 2 bases for J; bases not matched to a gene: 1. The length of the CDR3 is 13 residues. Germline assignment: CDR1 SGHNT and CDR2 YYREEE (reference sequence). This chain's CDR3 is CASSLQGTYEQYF. The DNA of the CDR3 is TGTGCCAGCAGCTTACAGGGGACCTACGAGCAGTACTTC.

Turning to this clone: Distinct nucleotide sequences in the sample also encode this CDR3. The chain carries TRBV7-2 and TRBJ2-7; D not certain. Germline CDR1 SGHTA, CDR2 FQGNSA. This CDR3 is built from 12 residues. The V end lost 2 bases, the J end lost 1 base, and 3 bases lay between the germline ends. In DNA, the CDR3 is TGTGCCAGCAGCTTAAATTCCTACGAGCAGTACTTC. Protein: CASSLNSYEQYF.

V gene TRBV12-5 combines with J gene TRBJ1-2, with 9 bases fitting TRBD1. The length of the CDR3 is 15 residues. V shed 4 bases and J 4 bases; nucleotides not matched to a gene: 7. The germline V gene has CDR1 LGHNT and CDR2 FRNRAP. CDR3 region: CASGSPGQGPYGYTF. The CDR3 bases are TGTGCTAGTGGTTCGCCGGGACAGGGACCCTATGGCTACACCTTC.

V is TRBV4-2 and J is TRBJ1-1; D is possibly TRBD1 (6 bases). The V and J ends lost 0 bases and 4 bases respectively, with 15 bases between them. Per germline, CDR1 LGHNA and CDR2 YNFKEQ. The CDR3 has 16 amino acids. The DNA for the CDR3 is TGTGCCAGCAGCCAAGATCCGGGGGCCGTTGGCACTGAAGCTTTCTTT. Encoded protein: CASSQDPGAVGTEAFF.